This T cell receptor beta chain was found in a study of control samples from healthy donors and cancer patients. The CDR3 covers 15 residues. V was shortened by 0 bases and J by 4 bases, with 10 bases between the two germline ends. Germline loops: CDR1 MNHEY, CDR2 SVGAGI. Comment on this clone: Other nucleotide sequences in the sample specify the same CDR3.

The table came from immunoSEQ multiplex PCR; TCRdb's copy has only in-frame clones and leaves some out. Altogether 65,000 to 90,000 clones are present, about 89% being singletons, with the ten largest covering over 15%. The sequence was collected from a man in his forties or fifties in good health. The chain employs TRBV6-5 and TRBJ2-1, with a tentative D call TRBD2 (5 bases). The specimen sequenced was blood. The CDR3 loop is CASSYSPPGYNEQFF. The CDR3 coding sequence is TGTGCCAGCAGTTACTCGCCCCCGGGGTACAATGAGCAGTTCTTC.